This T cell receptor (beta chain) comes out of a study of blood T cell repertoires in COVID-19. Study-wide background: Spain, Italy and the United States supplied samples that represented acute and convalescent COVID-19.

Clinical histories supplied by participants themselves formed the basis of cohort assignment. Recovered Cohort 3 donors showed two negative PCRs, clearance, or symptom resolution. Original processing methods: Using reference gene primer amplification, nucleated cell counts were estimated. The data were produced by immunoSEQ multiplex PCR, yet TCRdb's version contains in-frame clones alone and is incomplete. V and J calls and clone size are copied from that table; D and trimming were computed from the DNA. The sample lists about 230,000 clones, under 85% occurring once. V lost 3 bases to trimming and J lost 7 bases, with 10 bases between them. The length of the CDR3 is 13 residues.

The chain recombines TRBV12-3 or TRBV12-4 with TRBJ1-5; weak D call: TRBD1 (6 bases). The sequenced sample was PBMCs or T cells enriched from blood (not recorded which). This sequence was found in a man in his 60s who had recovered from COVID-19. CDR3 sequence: CASSLGGRQPQHF. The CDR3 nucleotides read TGTGCCAGCAGTTTGGGGGGGCGGCAGCCCCAGCATTTT.